This is a list of T cell receptor beta chains from one sample in a study of response to subunit inactivated influenza vaccine. A single record per CDR3 protein comes from TCRdb applying MiXCR to the RT-PCR reads. Of about 620,000 distinct CDR3 sequences listed, around 11% are singletons. The same data also contributed to another study, on T cells expressing NK-cell markers.

The specimen comprised PBMCs from blood, sampled on the day of vaccination. The receptors here all came from a man in his fifties who received an inactivated influenza vaccine. CDR3s include the opening cysteine and the closing phenylalanine or tryptophan. The D gene is left open where the match is weak. For some rows the clone size is stated as once, few or many, or as a class when expanded; others skip it.

abundance	d_gene	v_gene	j_gene	CDR3nt	CDR3aa
-	-	TRBV30	TRBJ1-5	TGTGCCTGGAATACCGCAGGTATGGGACAGCCCCAGCATTTT	CAWNTAGMGQPQHF
few	-	TRBV15	TRBJ2-1	TGTGCCACGACAACCTCCTACAATGAGCAGTTCTTC	CATTTSYNEQFF
few	TRBD2	TRBV6-1	TRBJ2-1	TGTGCCAGCAGGAAACTAGCGGGGGGACACAATGAGCAGTTCTTC	CASRKLAGGHNEQFF
few	TRBD1	TRBV30	TRBJ1-1	TGTGCCTGGAACTCTGACAGGGCTGGCACTGAAGCTTTCTTT	CAWNSDRAGTEAFF
-	TRBD1	TRBV6-6	TRBJ2-1	TGTGCCAGCAGTGACAGGGGGCCTGAGCAGTTCTTC	CASSDRGPEQFF
-	-	TRBV4-3	TRBJ2-1	TGCGCCAGCAGCCAGTTGCCGGGGGTCGGGAGTTACAATGAGCAGTTCTTC	CASSQLPGVGSYNEQFF
few	TRBD2	TRBV12-3/TRBV12-4	TRBJ2-7	TGTGCCAGCACCCCCGGCCCTAGCGGGGGGGCTTACGAGCAGTACTTC	CASTPGPSGGAYEQYF
-	-	TRBV7-9	TRBJ2-6	TGTGCCAGCAGCTCGAGGCTTTTCGAGGGAGTCCTGACTTTC	CASSSRLFEGVLTF
few	-	TRBV5-1	TRBJ1-1	TGCGCCAGCAAGTCGGGGGGCGCGTCTACTGAAGCTTTCTTT	CASKSGGASTEAFF
-	-	TRBV15	TRBJ2-1	TGTGCCACCAGGGAGGGGTACAATGAGCAGTTCTTC	CATREGYNEQFF
few	-	TRBV12-3/TRBV12-4	TRBJ2-3	TGTGCCAGCAGTTCACCCCCCTTGGCGGGAAAAGCGACAGATACGCAGTATTTT	CASSSPPLAGKATDTQYF
-	-	TRBV28	TRBJ2-2	TGTGCCAGCAGCTTAATACAGATCGGGGAGCTGTTTTTT	CASSLIQIGELFF
-	TRBD1	TRBV11-2	TRBJ2-5	TGTGCCAGCAGCGTGGACAGGGCAATGATATTTGAGACCCAGTACTTC	CASSVDRAMIFETQYF
many	-	TRBV12-3/TRBV12-4	TRBJ1-4	TGTGCCAGCAGTGATATGGGTGATGAAAAACTGTTTTTT	CASSDMGDEKLFF
many	-	TRBV7-9	TRBJ2-1	TGTGCCAGCAGCTCCTCACGCAATGAGCAGTTCTTC	CASSSSRNEQFF
few	-	TRBV18	TRBJ1-1	TGTGCCAGCTCACGCATTGAGAGTTGGACTGAAGCTTTCTTT	CASSRIESWTEAFF
-	TRBD1	TRBV5-5	TRBJ2-1	TGTGCCAGCAGCTTGGTCCCGGGACAGGGGCATGAGCAGTTCTTC	CASSLVPGQGHEQFF